Only one count was recorded for the clone carrying this T cell receptor (beta chain). Antigen unknown. Using immunoSEQ multiplex PCR, the repertoire was profiled, and TCRdb retains in-frame clones only, with some absent. The table includes about 680,000 clones, roughly 90% detected once. This entry comes from a study of Ad26.COV2.S vaccination and SARS-CoV-2 variants. Study background: The donor belonged to the COV1001 Ad26.COV2.S trial arm. Study-level findings and limits: Measurements of TCR breadth and depth may have given underestimates of the total T cell responses.

The treatment: around 19 received Ad26.COV2.S at low or high dose, single or two shots; about 5 received placebo; per-sample allocation not given. Sampling took place 63 days after the first vaccine or placebo injection. The CDR3 loop spans 13 amino acids. The ends were cut back, 7 bases at V and 2 bases at J, with 12 bases in the middle. Looked up from germline, CDR1 is SGHNT and CDR2 is YYREEE (reference sequence). This chain uses TRBV5-4 with TRBJ1-1, with D maybe TRBD1 (5 bases). The receptor's source is a person aged 18-65 years who received the Ad26.COV2.S COVID-19 vaccine or a placebo. Sequenced material: peripheral blood, taken in a trial of Ad26.COV2.S vaccine versus placebo. Written as DNA, the CDR3 is TGTGCCAGCTCCGGGGGGGTAAACACTGAAGCTTTCTTT. The encoded protein is CASSGGVNTEAFF. The variable domain in full, completed from reference TRBV5-4 and TRBJ1-1, reads ETGVTQSPTHLIKTRGQQVTLRCSSQSGHNTVSWYQQALGQGPQFIFQYYREEENGRGNFPPRFSGLQFPNYSSELNVNALELDDSALYLCASSGGVNTEAFFGQGTRLTVV.